This T cell receptor beta chain was obtained from a study of graft-versus-host responses after intestinal transplantation. Whole-study findings and limits: Detection of GvH clones occurred in recipient marrow, and some had their first appearance in ileum or blood.

The CDR3 spans 16 residues. V was trimmed by 4 bases and J by 0 bases, leaving 14 bases between them. Germline CDR1 reads MGHRA; CDR2 reads YSYEKL. Of note for this clone: Its antigen remains unknown.

Generated by immunoSEQ multiplex PCR, the TCRdb table keeps only in-frame clones and is missing some. In the table there are some 120,000 clones, 93% of which are singletons. The V gene is TRBV4-1, the J gene TRBJ2-3, with D tentatively TRBD1 (5 bases). This TCR was recovered from a human donor who was the organ donor for an intestinal transplant. The material was unstimulated CD8+ T cells sorted from spleen or lymph node cells, obtained before transplant. CDR3: CASSRPADKSTDTQYF. The CDR3 DNA sequence: TGCGCCAGCAGCCGCCCGGCGGACAAAAGCACAGATACGCAGTATTTT.